Listed below are T cell receptor beta chains from one sample, sequenced in a study of CD8+ T cells in alopecia areata. The method was immunoSEQ multiplex PCR; TCRdb's version includes in-frame clones alone and lacks a portion of them. Of around 250,000 clones in the sample, approximately 61% were seen once. The sample consisted of CD4+ T cells sorted from blood, taken at week 0. The receptors originated from a human donor with alopecia areata. The CDR3 runs from the conserved cysteine through the conserved F or W. The D gene is left open where the match is weak. A clone size is listed for some rows: how often the clone was seen (once, few, many), or a class if it is expanded.

TRBJ2-5	TRBV9	-	-	TGTGCCAGCAGCGTAGGTAGTACGGAGACCCAGTACTTC	CASSVGSTETQYF
TRBJ2-7	TRBV5-1	-	-	TGCGCCAGCAGCCAGGATTCTAGCGCCGCCTACGAGCAGTACTTC	CASSQDSSAAYEQYF
TRBJ2-1	TRBV5-1	-	-	TGCGCCAGCAGCTCTTCCGGGAGCTACAATGAGCAGTTCTTC	CASSSSGSYNEQFF
TRBJ2-3	TRBV19	TRBD2	-	TGTGCCAGTACCCCGGGACTAGCAACGGATACGCAGTATTTT	CASTPGLATDTQYF
TRBJ1-2	TRBV7-2	-	few	TGTGCCAGCAGCCGAGAGCGACAGCTAGCTGGCTACACCTTC	CASSRERQLAGYTF
TRBJ2-5	TRBV29-1	-	few	TGCAGCGTTGAAGGCCCTCTAATGGGGTATGGGGAGACCCAGTACTTC	CSVEGPLMGYGETQYF
TRBJ2-5	TRBV5-1	-	-	TGCGCCAGCAGCTTGGCCGGTGGTGGTGAGACCCAGTACTTC	CASSLAGGGETQYF
TRBJ2-5	TRBV29-1	-	-	TGCAGCGCCTACAAGGGCTCAGAGACCCAGTACTTC	CSAYKGSETQYF
TRBJ1-1	TRBV29-1	TRBD1	-	TGCAGCGCCGGGACAGGTTTGACCACTGAAGCTTTCTTT	CSAGTGLTTEAFF
TRBJ2-2	TRBV29-1	TRBD1	-	TGCAGCGTTCGAGGACAGGGGGAAAACACCGGGGAGCTGTTTTTT	CSVRGQGENTGELFF
TRBJ2-3	TRBV2	TRBD2	-	TGTGCCAGCAGGACGGCGGGGAGGGGCTCCCTCGGGCAGTATTTT	CASRTAGRGSLGQYF
TRBJ1-5	TRBV5-6	-	-	TGTGCCAGCAGCTTGCGCCAGGGTGGGAATCAGCCCCAGCATTTT	CASSLRQGGNQPQHF
TRBJ1-2	TRBV6-6	TRBD1	-	TGTGCCAGCAGTAGCGGCAGGGGGCTTAATGGCTACACCTTC	CASSSGRGLNGYTF
TRBJ2-7	TRBV7-9	TRBD1	-	TGTGCCAGCAGCTTGGACGGGACAGGACTCTACGAGCAGTACTTC	CASSLDGTGLYEQYF
TRBJ2-1	TRBV29-1	-	-	TGCAGCGCCAATCAGGCCAGGGACAATGAGCAGTTCTTC	CSANQARDNEQFF
TRBJ2-7	TRBV30	-	-	TGTGCCTGGAGGGTCGGGTCTCACTCCTACGAGCAGTACTTC	CAWRVGSHSYEQYF
TRBJ2-2	TRBV30	-	-	TGTGCCTGGAGTCTCGGGACTGGTACCACCGGGGAGCTGTTTTTT	CAWSLGTGTTGELFF
TRBJ2-3	TRBV29-1	-	-	TGCAGCGTTGTTCTCCGCGGGGATACGCAGTATTTT	CSVVLRGDTQYF
TRBJ1-6	TRBV6-5	-	-	TGTGCCAGCAGTTACGGTTTTCAGAATTCACCCCTCCACTTT	CASSYGFQNSPLHF
TRBJ1-1	TRBV10-3	-	-	TGTGCCATCAGTGAGTCGATCTCTAACACTGAAGCTTTCTTT	CAISESISNTEAFF
TRBJ1-2	TRBV30	-	-	TGTGCCTGGAAAATAAGAGGGAGTATCTATGGCTACACCTTC	CAWKIRGSIYGYTF
TRBJ2-7	TRBV20-1	-	-	TGCAGTGCTAGTCGTGAATCCGAGCAGTACTTC	CSASRESEQYF
TRBJ1-2	TRBV5-5	TRBD1	-	TGTGCCAGCAGGACAGGGGAATGGTATGGCTACACCTTC	CASRTGEWYGYTF
TRBJ2-1	TRBV25-1	-	-	TGTGCCAGCAGTGCTAGGTGGGGCTCCTACAATGAGCAGTTCTTC	CASSARWGSYNEQFF
TRBJ2-5	TRBV5-1	-	-	TGCGCCAGCAGCTTGGAAGGGACGGGGACCCAGTACTTC	CASSLEGTGTQYF
TRBJ2-1	TRBV7-2	-	-	TGTGCCAGCACCATTAAGGCGGGGCGCAATGAGCAGTTCTTC	CASTIKAGRNEQFF
TRBJ1-4	TRBV30	-	-	TGTGCCTGGAGTGTAGGGGAAAAACTGTTTTTT	CAWSVGEKLFF
TRBJ1-5	TRBV10-3	-	-	TGTGCCATCAGTGAGTTAGGTGGGGGAGATCAGCCCCAGCATTTT	CAISELGGGDQPQHF
TRBJ2-5	TRBV11-2	TRBD1	-	TGTGCCAGCAGCTTAGCCATGACAGGGCAAGAGACCCAGTACTTC	CASSLAMTGQETQYF